These T cell receptor beta chains were read from a single sample in a study of identical twins. TCRdb analysed the 5' RACE reads with MiXCR anew, one entry per CDR3 protein. Of about 250,000 distinct CDR3 sequences in the sample, 6% to 8% are singletons; the top ten hold around 5.4%. The data also belong to a second study, concerning yellow fever vaccine responses in identical twins.

Sequencing was performed on CD8+ T cells sorted from blood. The source of these receptors is a woman aged 18-29 years in good health. The CDR3 runs from the conserved cysteine through the conserved F or W. The D gene is left open where the match is weak. Rows give clone size only sometimes, using once, few, many, or a class for an expanded clone.

NA	TRBJ1-3	few	TRBV28	TGTGCCAGCAGGACTGGTGTTATCTCTGGAAACACCATATATTTT	CASRTGVISGNTIYF
TRBD1	TRBJ2-1	many	TRBV29-1	TGCAGCGTTGAAGGCGGGACAGGGAATGGTCATGAGCAGTTCTTC	CSVEGGTGNGHEQFF
NA	TRBJ2-2	NA	TRBV7-9	TGTGCCAGCAGCTTCCCGGGAAACACCGGGGAGCAGTTTTTT	CASSFPGNTGEQFF
NA	TRBJ2-2	few	TRBV11-2	TGTGCCAGCAGCGGCTGGGGCCCCCTCAGGGCCACGAACACCGGGGAGCTGTTTTTT	CASSGWGPLRATNTGELFF
NA	TRBJ1-2	few	TRBV20-1	TGCAGTGCTAGAGATGGTAAAACACCCCTTGGTGGTGGCTACACCTTC	CSARDGKTPLGGGYTF
NA	TRBJ1-6	NA	TRBV5-1	TGCGCCAGCAGCTTGGGCGCAAATTCACCCCTCCACTTT	CASSLGANSPLHF
NA	TRBJ2-4	few	TRBV28	TGTGCCAGCAGTTTAGAAGCGGAAGTAGCCAAAAACATTCAGTACTTC	CASSLEAEVAKNIQYF
NA	TRBJ1-5	NA	TRBV4-1	TGCGCCAGCAGCGGTCGGACGGAAAATCAGCCCCAGCATTTT	CASSGRTENQPQHF
NA	TRBJ1-1	many	TRBV5-1	TGCGCCAGCAGCTTGGCCGACGGTAGCATCAGCAGCTTCACTGAAGCTTTCTTT	CASSLADGSISSFTEAFF
TRBD1	TRBJ1-2	NA	TRBV7-2	TGTGCCAGCAGCCCGTGGACAGGGGAGACCTTC	CASSPWTGETF
TRBD2	TRBJ2-3	NA	TRBV13	TGTGCCAGCAGCTTTAGGCGGGAGGGCCAAGATACGCAGTATTTT	CASSFRREGQDTQYF
TRBD2	TRBJ2-1	few	TRBV2	TGTGCCAGCAGTGCGGGACTAGAGTCCTACAATGAGCAGTTCTTC	CASSAGLESYNEQFF
NA	TRBJ1-5	many	TRBV15	TGTGCCACCAGCAGAGATCCCAACCAGGTGAACAATCAGCCCCAGCATTTT	CATSRDPNQVNNQPQHF
NA	TRBJ2-1	many	TRBV4-1	TGCGCCAGCAGCCGGGAGGACAGTAACTCCTACAATGAGCAGTTCTTC	CASSREDSNSYNEQFF
NA	TRBJ2-3	NA	TRBV4-2	TGTGCCAGCAGCCAAGCCTGGGAACAGGGCACAGATACGCAGTATTTT	CASSQAWEQGTDTQYF
TRBD1	TRBJ1-2	NA	TRBV20-1	TGCAGTGCTAGAGATCGGGACAGCGATTATGGCTACACCTTC	CSARDRDSDYGYTF
TRBD1	TRBJ2-1	NA	TRBV7-9	TGTGCCAGCAGCCTCCCAGGGGGACCTTCATACAATGAGCAGTTCTTC	CASSLPGGPSYNEQFF
NA	TRBJ2-2	many	TRBV6-1	TGTGCCAGCAGTGAAGCAGGGGAGACCGGGGAGCTGTTTTTT	CASSEAGETGELFF
NA	TRBJ2-7	many	TRBV5-1	TGCGCCAGCAGCTTGGGGGGTGATCTCTACGAGCAGTACTTC	CASSLGGDLYEQYF
NA	TRBJ2-2	NA	TRBV7-6	TGTGCCAGCAGCTTAGTGTTCGGGGAGCTGTTTTTT	CASSLVFGELFF
NA	TRBJ1-1	many	TRBV25-1	TGTGCCAGCAGTGAATCTGCAGGGGAAGCTTTCTTT	CASSESAGEAFF
TRBD2	TRBJ2-1	few	TRBV11-3	TGTGCCAGCAGCTCCAGCGCGGGGGGGGACTACAATGAGCAGTTCTTC	CASSSSAGGDYNEQFF
NA	TRBJ2-1	few	TRBV28	TGTGCCAGCAGTGCCGGGTCGTCCGATGAGCAGTTCTTC	CASSAGSSDEQFF
NA	TRBJ2-3	few	TRBV5-6	TGTGCCAGCAGCTTGGAGTCCCCTTACGGGACAGATACGCAGTATTTT	CASSLESPYGTDTQYF
NA	TRBJ2-1	few	TRBV19	TGTGCCAGTACGGGGGATACGCAGTTCTTC	CASTGDTQFF
NA	TRBJ2-5	few	TRBV12-3/TRBV12-4	TGTGCCAGCAGTTTACAAGGGGTAGGGACCCAGTACTTC	CASSLQGVGTQYF
NA	TRBJ2-7	few	TRBV14	TGTGCCAGCAGCCAAGTCGGGATTGAGCAGTACTTC	CASSQVGIEQYF
TRBD2	TRBJ2-5	NA	TRBV7-9	TGTGCCAGCAGCGCAACCGGGACTAGCGTCCTAGAGACCCAGTACTTC	CASSATGTSVLETQYF
TRBD1	TRBJ2-6	few	TRBV4-2	TGTGCCAGCAGCAACGAAACCGGGACAGGAGAATTCTCTGGGGCCAACGTCCTGACTTTC	CASSNETGTGEFSGANVLTF
NA	TRBJ1-2	NA	TRBV10-3	TGTGCCATCAGTATCCCCACAGGGCTCCAAGGACATGGCTACACCTTC	CAISIPTGLQGHGYTF
TRBD2	TRBJ2-3	NA	TRBV4-2	TGTGCCAGCAGCCGTGGGGGGGAGCCCACAGATACGCAGTATTTT	CASSRGGEPTDTQYF
NA	TRBJ1-4	many	TRBV7-2	TGTGCCAGCAGACAGGGCTTCAATGAAAAACTGTTTTTT	CASRQGFNEKLFF
TRBD2	TRBJ2-1	many	TRBV15	TGTGCCACCAGCAGAGGAACTAGCGGGAGTCTCCATGAGCAGTTCTTC	CATSRGTSGSLHEQFF
NA	TRBJ1-3	NA	TRBV28	TGTGCCAGCACCGACACAGGAGCCTCTGGAAACACCATATATTTT	CASTDTGASGNTIYF
NA	TRBJ2-7	few	TRBV5-1	TGCGCCAGCAGCTCTTTCCTTCTAGGAGCGTCCGGCGAGCAGTACTTC	CASSSFLLGASGEQYF
NA	TRBJ1-4	few	TRBV19	TGTGCCAGTACCCCAGAATTCTCAGATGAAAAACTGTTTTTT	CASTPEFSDEKLFF
NA	TRBJ1-1	few	TRBV7-2	TGTGCCAGCAGCTCCTTCCTATTTACAACGAACACTGAAGCTTTCTTT	CASSSFLFTTNTEAFF
TRBD2	TRBJ2-3	few	TRBV4-1	TGCGCCAGCAGCCGCGGACTAGCGGCGAGCACAGATACGCAGTATTTT	CASSRGLAASTDTQYF
TRBD2	TRBJ2-5	NA	TRBV7-9	TGTGCCAGCAGCTCCCTCGTGGCAGCGGGGAAAGAGACCCAGTACTTC	CASSSLVAAGKETQYF
NA	TRBJ1-1	few	TRBV27	TGTGCCAGCAGCCAAACAGCTAAGAACACTGAAGCTTTCTTT	CASSQTAKNTEAFF
TRBD2	TRBJ2-3	many	TRBV6-1	TGTGCCAGCAGTGAAGGAGCGGGGGGCTTCACAGATACGCAGTATTTT	CASSEGAGGFTDTQYF
NA	TRBJ2-1	many	TRBV10-1	TGCGCCAGCAGTGACGGGGGCGGCAATGAGCAGTTCTTC	CASSDGGGNEQFF
TRBD2	TRBJ2-1	few	TRBV12-3/TRBV12-4	TGTGCCAGCAGTTTAGTATCGTCTAGCGGGGACCCCTACAATGAGCAGTTCTTC	CASSLVSSSGDPYNEQFF
TRBD2	TRBJ2-7	NA	TRBV7-9	TGTGCCAGCAGCTTGGATTATACGGGGGGCGAGCAGTACTTC	CASSLDYTGGEQYF
NA	TRBJ2-1	NA	TRBV9	TGTGCCAGCAGCGTAGGTACAGGGGGGGGGAGTGAGCAGTTCTTC	CASSVGTGGGSEQFF
NA	TRBJ2-5	NA	TRBV14	TGTGCCAGCAGCCAGTCTCAGGACATCTCACCAGAGACCCAGTACTTC	CASSQSQDISPETQYF
NA	TRBJ2-3	NA	TRBV27	TGTGCCAGCAGTTTATCTGGGGTGAGGGATACGCAGTATTTT	CASSLSGVRDTQYF
NA	TRBJ2-7	few	TRBV2	TGTGCCAGCACCGAGGGACAAATGGTCTACGAGCAGTACTTC	CASTEGQMVYEQYF